This T cell receptor beta chain is drawn from a study of vaccination and CD4 T cells after COVID-19. Study information: Sampling after COVID took place at a median of about 98 days (range 35 to 161) following diagnosis. Taking of post-vaccine samples occurred a median approximately 72 days after dose two (range 14 to 241). Study results and limitations: In convalescent patients, 304 of 307 vaccine-specific clones were mono-reactive for SARS-CoV-2 spike.

The treatment: approximately nine-day PBMC culture with coronavirus spike peptide pools or control peptides (ViraFEST assay). To note about this clonotype: Its cognate antigen is unknown.

This CDR3 contains 17 residues. The junction had 13 bases not matched to a gene; V was cut back by 6 bases and J by 1 base. The Oncomine TCR Beta short-read assay generated sequence data from the DNA of cultured CD4+ T cells. After culture, CD4+ T cells served as the source for genomic DNA extraction. Each CDR3 protein gets one entry after TCRdb re-called the PCR reads with MiXCR. The data hold nearly 15,000 distinct CDR3 sequences, with about 83% observed a single time. The origin of this receptor is a human donor who received a COVID-19 vaccine. The sample in question was CD4+ T cells from blood, cultured in vitro, obtained after SARS-CoV-2 vaccination. J is TRBJ1-1 and V is TRBV12-3 or TRBV12-4, with 8 bases matching TRBD1. The CDR3 region is CASRTSLAGTGNTEAFF. In DNA, the CDR3 is TGTGCCAGCAGGACCAGCCTCGCGGGGACAGGGAACACTGAAGCTTTCTTT.